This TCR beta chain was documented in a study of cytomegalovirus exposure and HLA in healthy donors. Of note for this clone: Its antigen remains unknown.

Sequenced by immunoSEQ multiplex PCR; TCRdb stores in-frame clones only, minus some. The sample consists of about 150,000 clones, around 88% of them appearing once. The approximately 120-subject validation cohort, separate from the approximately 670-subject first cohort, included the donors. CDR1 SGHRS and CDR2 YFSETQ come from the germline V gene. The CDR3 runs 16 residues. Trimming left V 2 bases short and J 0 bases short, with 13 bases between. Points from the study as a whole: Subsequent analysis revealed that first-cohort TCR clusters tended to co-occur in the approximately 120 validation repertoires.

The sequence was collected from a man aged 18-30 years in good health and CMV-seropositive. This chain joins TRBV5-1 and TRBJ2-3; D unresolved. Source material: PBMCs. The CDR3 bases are TGCGCCAGCAGCTTTGGCGAGGCAGCTAGCACAGATACGCAGTATTTT. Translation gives CASSFGEAASTDTQYF.